This T cell receptor beta chain came from a study of T cells in Graves' hyperthyroidism and ophthalmopathy. Study-wide context: Peripheral blood specimens were obtained at initial diagnosis, prior to any treatment. Whole-study findings and limits: Blood also carried most thyroid clonotypes expanded above 0.001.

This clonotype occurred many times. Its antigen remains unknown. Amplified TCR beta CDR3 regions derived from RNA transcripts. Using the HTBI primer set, a first-round RT-PCR was run on the TCR CDR3. TCRdb reanalysed the multiplex PCR reads using MiXCR and keeps one entry per CDR3 protein. Among around 760,000 distinct CDR3 sequences listed, just over 35% were seen once. Participants, patients aged 18 to 65, had newly diagnosed hyperthyroidism with a duration under 2 months. Per germline, CDR1 SGHRS and CDR2 YFSETQ. Trimming removed 4 bases at V and 1 base at J, with 8 bases between. The CDR3 totals 14 residues.

The TCR comes from a woman between 35 and 50 years old with Graves' hyperthyroidism. V gene TRBV5-1 combines with J gene TRBJ2-2; D perhaps matches TRBD2 (6 bases). The sequenced sample consisted of blood. The CDR3 sequence is CASSDSGNTGELFF. For the CDR3, the DNA is TGCGCCAGCAGCGATAGCGGGAACACCGGGGAGCTGTTTTTT.